These 7 T cell receptor beta chains were all obtained from the same sample, sequenced in a study of cytomegalovirus exposure and HLA in healthy donors. Both 60 Vbeta primers and 13 Jbeta primers went into the PCR. The repertoire was sequenced with immunoSEQ multiplex PCR; TCRdb's copy has only in-frame clones and lacks some. The sample yields more than 95,000 clones, approximately 72% seen once. Sequencing input: PBMCs. All receptors derive from a female donor in good health and CMV-seropositive.

The chain has TRBV29-1 and TRBJ1-1; TRBD1 might be the D (5 bases). The V gene lost 1 base and the J gene lost 4 bases, with 10 bases spanning the gap. Germline V gene lookup returns CDR1 SQVTM and CDR2 ANQGSEA. The CDR3 totals 13 residues. This CDR3 is CSVEGQGGTEAFF. The CDR3 DNA is TGCAGCGTTGAAGGGCAGGGAGGCACTGAAGCTTTCTTT.

There are a few counts of this clone. The V gene is TRBV27, the J gene TRBJ1-2; D uncertain. Looked up from germline, CDR1 is MNHEY and CDR2 is SMNVEV (reference sequence). The CDR3 loop spans 12 amino acids. V dropped 0 bases and J dropped 6 bases, with 5 bases sitting between them. Here the CDR3 reads CASSLSGDGYTF. CDR3 in DNA: TGTGCCAGCAGTTTATCCGGGGATGGCTACACCTTC.

V is TRBV9 and J is TRBJ1-5; D perhaps matches TRBD1 (6 bases). V was cut by 1 base and J by 0 bases, with 26 bases left in between. CDR3 length: 21 residues. Germline V gives CDR1 SGDLS, CDR2 YYNGEE. CDR3 loop: CASSVMWGTGLTYYSNQPQHF. The CDR3 DNA is TGTGCCAGCAGCGTAATGTGGGGTACAGGGCTAACCTACTATAGCAATCAGCCCCAGCATTTT.

The chain recombines TRBV6-6 with TRBJ1-1; D is perhaps TRBD1 (6 bases). The germline V and J ends were trimmed by 5 bases and 1 base, with 14 bases remaining between them. There are 15 residues in the CDR3. CDR1 and CDR2 (germline): MNHNY, SVGAGI (reference sequence). The CDR3 loop reads CASSAGDTPNTEAFF. The CDR3 DNA reads TGTGCCAGCAGTGCCGGGGACACTCCGAACACTGAAGCTTTCTTT.

This chain links TRBV6-6 with TRBJ2-7; no clear D. This CDR3 is built from 13 residues. The germline V and J ends were trimmed by 6 bases and 1 base, with 10 bases remaining between them. The germline V gene has CDR1 MNHNY and CDR2 SVGAGI (reference sequence). The CDR3 region has the DNA TGTGCCAGCAGAGGTAGCCCATCCTACGAGCAGTACTTC. Protein: CASRGSPSYEQYF.

This clone was found once. The rearrangement links TRBV4-3 to TRBJ2-1, with 8 bases identical to TRBD1. V lost 0 bases and J lost 1; bases outside the gene matches: 2. In germline, CDR1 is LGHNA, CDR2 YSLEER. The CDR3 covers 16 residues. The DNA for the CDR3 is TGCGCCAGCAGCCAAGAACAGGGGGGTTCCTACAATGAGCAGTTCTTC. Translating gives CASSQEQGGSYNEQFF.

The chain couples TRBV28 to TRBJ2-7; maybe TRBD2 (6 bases). In germline, CDR1 is MDHEN, CDR2 SYDVKM. V was pared by 1 base and J by 12 bases, with 13 bases between. CDR3 length: 12 amino acids. In DNA form, the CDR3 reads TGTGCCAGCAGTTTATCGCGGGGCGTTCTGTACTTC. Translating it yields CASSLSRGVLYF.